These 10 T cell receptor beta chains were sequenced from one sample in a study of beta chain features in type 1 diabetes. The whole isolated RNA underwent reverse transcription, so sequencing captured expressed TCRB transcripts. Here immunoSEQ multiplex PCR was the method, and the copy in TCRdb shows in-frame clones only, minus some. The sample shows some 160,000 clones, approximately 9% of them seen only once. The source material was central memory CD4+ T cells from blood. Receptors were obtained from a woman between 18 and 29 years old in good health.

The table lists this clone with a few counts. The rearrangement joins TRBV30 to TRBJ1-1; 9 nucleotides align to TRBD1. V trimming: 2 bases; J trimming: 11 bases; junction bases outside the gene matches: 12. CDR3 size: 14 residues. Germline values: CDR1 GTSNPN, CDR2 SVGIG (reference sequence). CDR3 sequence reads: CAWSRGQGPNRAFF. CDR3 DNA sequence: TGTGCCTGGAGTCGGGGACAGGGCCCCAACAGGGCTTTCTTT.

The chain is built from TRBV27 and TRBJ1-2; 11 nucleotides match TRBD1. This CDR3 is built from 16 residues. The trim removed 5 bases at V and 8 bases at J, leaving 13 bases unmatched. The germline gives CDR1 MNHEY, CDR2 SMNVEV (reference sequence). The CDR3 loop reads CASSTRDRGNGGGYTF. CDR3 in DNA: TGTGCCAGCAGTACGAGGGACAGGGGGAACGGAGGGGGCTACACCTTC.

The chain couples TRBV18 to TRBJ2-7; tentatively, D is TRBD1 (6 bases). The CDR3 runs to 14 residues. Trimming removed 1 base at V and 5 bases at J, with 12 bases between. Germline CDR1 KGHSH, CDR2 LQKENI. CDR3 protein: CASSPRRGINEQYF. The CDR3 region has the DNA TGTGCCAGCTCACCACGAAGGGGGATCAACGAGCAGTACTTC.

This chain links TRBV6-1 with TRBJ2-5; possibly TRBD2 for D (6 bases). The length of the CDR3 is 15 residues. Germline V lookup: CDR1 MNHNS, CDR2 SASEGT. Between the trimmed V and J ends, which lost 4 bases and 3 bases, there was a span of 15 bases. The CDR3 DNA is TGTGCCAGCAGTGTTGGCGGGGCCGGGGAAGAGACCCAGTACTTC. Amino acids: CASSVGGAGEETQYF.

The rearrangement joins TRBV7-2 to TRBJ1-2, with 7 bases fitting TRBD1. The CDR3 loop spans 16 amino acids. From germline, CDR1 is SGHTA and CDR2 FQGNSA. Losses at the gene ends were 1 base for V and 0 bases for J; bases not matched to a gene: 5. For the CDR3, the DNA is TGTGCCAGCAGCTTAGGAGGGACAGTAGCTAACTATGGCTACACCTTC. It specifies CASSLGGTVANYGYTF.

The rearrangement uses TRBV7-9 and TRBJ2-3, with D tentatively TRBD1 (5 bases). V lost 6 bases and J 3 bases, leaving 10 bases between the germline ends. This CDR3 comprises 13 residues. Per the germline V gene, CDR1 is SEHNR and CDR2 is FQNEAQ (reference sequence). In nucleotides, the CDR3 is TGTGCCAGCAGTTGGGGCGCGACAGATACGCAGTATTTT. Translating gives CASSWGATDTQYF. The complete variable domain, with remaining parts taken from reference TRBV7-9 and TRBJ2-3, reads DTGVSQNPRHKITKRGQNVTFRCDPISEHNRLYWYRQTLGQGPEFLTYFQNEAQLEKSRLLSDRFSAERPKGSFSTLEIQRTEQGDSAMYLCASSWGATDTQYFGPGTRLTVL.

This clone was seen once. The chain carries TRBV7-3 and TRBJ2-5, with D maybe TRBD1 (5 bases). The CDR3 consists of 13 residues. The V and J ends lost 5 bases and 1 base respectively, with 8 bases between them. The V gene's germline CDR1 is SGHTA and CDR2 FQGTGA. The DNA of the CDR3 is TGTGCCAGCAGCGTACAGGTCCAAGAGACCCAGTACTTC. It specifies CASSVQVQETQYF.

Turning to this clone: Other nucleotide sequences in the sample specify the same CDR3. V and J are TRBV9 and TRBJ2-5; D gene uncertain. This CDR3 has 12 amino acids. Germline CDR1 and CDR2: SGDLS and YYNGEE. V was pared by 4 bases and J by 3 bases, with 7 bases between. CDR3 coding DNA: TGTGCCAGCAGCATCTCTGAAGAGACCCAGTACTTC. It codes for CASSISEETQYF.

The V gene is TRBV10-3, the J gene TRBJ1-2; the D is unclear. The germline V gene has CDR1 ENHRY and CDR2 SYGVKD. V shed 3 bases and J shed 0 bases, with 20 bases lying between them. CDR3 length: 18 amino acids. As DNA, the CDR3 is TGTGCCATCAGTGACCCTATACAGACCTTCTCCGCTAACTATGGCTACACCTTC. Its protein is CAISDPIQTFSANYGYTF.

This clone was seen a few times. The chain uses TRBV28 and TRBJ2-2; D might be TRBD1 (6 bases). This CDR3 comprises 13 residues. The V gene lost 2 bases and the J gene lost 5 bases, with 6 bases spanning the gap. Germline-derived CDR1 and CDR2 are MDHEN and SYDVKM. The CDR3 DNA follows: TGTGCCAGCAGTTTACAGGGGACCGGGGAGCTGTTTTTT. As protein: CASSLQGTGELFF.